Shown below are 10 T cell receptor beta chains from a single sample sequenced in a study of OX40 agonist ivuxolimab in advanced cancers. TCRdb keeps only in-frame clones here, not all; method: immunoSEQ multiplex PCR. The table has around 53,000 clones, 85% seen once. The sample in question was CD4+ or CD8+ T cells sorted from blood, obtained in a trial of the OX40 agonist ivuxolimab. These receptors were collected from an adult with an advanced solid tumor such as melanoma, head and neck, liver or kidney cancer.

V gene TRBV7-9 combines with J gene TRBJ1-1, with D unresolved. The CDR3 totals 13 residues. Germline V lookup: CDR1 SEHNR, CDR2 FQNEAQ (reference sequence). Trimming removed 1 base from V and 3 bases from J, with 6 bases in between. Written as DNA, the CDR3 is TGTGCCAGCAGCTTAGGTCCTTACACTGAAGCTTTCTTT. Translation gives CASSLGPYTEAFF.

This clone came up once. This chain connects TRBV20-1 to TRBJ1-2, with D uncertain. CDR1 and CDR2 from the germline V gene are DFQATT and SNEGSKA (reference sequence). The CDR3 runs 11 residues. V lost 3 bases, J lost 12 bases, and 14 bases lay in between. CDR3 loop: CSASSPIENTF. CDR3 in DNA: TGCAGTGCTAGTAGTCCCATAGAAAACACCTTC.

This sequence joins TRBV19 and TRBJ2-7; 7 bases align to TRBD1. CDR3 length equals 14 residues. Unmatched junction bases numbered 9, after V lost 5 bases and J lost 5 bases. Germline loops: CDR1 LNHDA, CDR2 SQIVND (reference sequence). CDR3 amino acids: CASSPWDRRDEQYF. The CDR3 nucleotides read TGTGCCAGTAGTCCCTGGGACAGACGGGACGAGCAGTACTTC.

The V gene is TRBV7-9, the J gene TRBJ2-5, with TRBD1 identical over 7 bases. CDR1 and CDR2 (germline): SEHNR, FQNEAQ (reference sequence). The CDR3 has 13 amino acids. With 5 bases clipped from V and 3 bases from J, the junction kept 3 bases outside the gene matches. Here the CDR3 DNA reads TGTGCCAGCAGCGGACAGGTGAAAGAGACCCAGTACTTC. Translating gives CASSGQVKETQYF.

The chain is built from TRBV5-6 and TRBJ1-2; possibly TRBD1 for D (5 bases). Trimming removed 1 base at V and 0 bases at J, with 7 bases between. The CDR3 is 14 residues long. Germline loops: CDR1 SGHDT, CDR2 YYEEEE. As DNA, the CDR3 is TGTGCCAGCAGCTTGCCGGGGGCTAACTATGGCTACACCTTC. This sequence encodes CASSLPGANYGYTF.

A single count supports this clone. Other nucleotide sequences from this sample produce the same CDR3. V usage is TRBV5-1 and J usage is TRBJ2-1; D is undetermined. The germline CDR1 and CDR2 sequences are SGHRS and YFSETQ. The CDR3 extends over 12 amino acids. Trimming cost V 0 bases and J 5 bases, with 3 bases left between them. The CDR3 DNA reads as TGCGCCAGCAGCTTGGGTCACAATGAGCAGTTCTTC. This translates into CASSLGHNEQFF.

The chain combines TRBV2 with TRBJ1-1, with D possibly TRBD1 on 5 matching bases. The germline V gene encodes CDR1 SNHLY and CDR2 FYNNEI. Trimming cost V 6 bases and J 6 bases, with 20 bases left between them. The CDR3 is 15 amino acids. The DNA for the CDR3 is TGTGCCAGCAGCCCCCAGGGAATGAGTGGAGCTGAAGCTTTCTTT. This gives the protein CASSPQGMSGAEAFF.

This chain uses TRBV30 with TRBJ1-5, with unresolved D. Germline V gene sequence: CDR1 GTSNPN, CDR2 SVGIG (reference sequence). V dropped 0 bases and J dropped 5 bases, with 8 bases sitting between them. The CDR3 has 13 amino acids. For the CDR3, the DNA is TGTGCCTGGAGTGTAAGGGAATATCAGCCCCAGCATTTT. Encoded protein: CAWSVREYQPQHF.

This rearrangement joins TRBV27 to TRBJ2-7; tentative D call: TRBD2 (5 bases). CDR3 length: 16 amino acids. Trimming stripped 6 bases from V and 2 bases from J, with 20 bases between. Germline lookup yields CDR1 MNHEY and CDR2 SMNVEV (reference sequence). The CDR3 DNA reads TGTGCCAGCAGGCCGCGCGCGGGTCGGGGAACCTACGAGCAGTACTTC. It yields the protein CASRPRAGRGTYEQYF.

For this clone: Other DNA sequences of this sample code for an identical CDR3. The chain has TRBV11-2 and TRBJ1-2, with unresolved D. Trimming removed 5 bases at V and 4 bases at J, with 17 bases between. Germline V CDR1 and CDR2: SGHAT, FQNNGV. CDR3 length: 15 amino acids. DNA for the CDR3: TGTGCCAGCAGCCCTGTGGCGTGGGCAGCCTATGGCTACACCTTC. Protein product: CASSPVAWAAYGYTF. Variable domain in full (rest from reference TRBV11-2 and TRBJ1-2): EAGVAQSPRYKIIEKRQSVAFWCNPISGHATLYWYQQILGQGPKLLIQFQNNGVVDDSQLPKDRFSAERLKGVDSTLKIQPAKLEDSAVYLCASSPVAWAAYGYTFGSGTRLTVV.